This TCR beta chain is from a study of metastatic and nonmetastatic thyroid tumors. Study outcomes and limitations: The reported finding was significantly higher TCR beta diversity in malignant thyroid tumors relative to benign nodules, in blood and tumor.

V lost 5 bases and J lost 5, with 7 bases in between. This CDR3 is built from 12 residues. No patient had received any treatment before thyroid surgery. This clone was counted at least ten times. Antigen unknown. TCRdb reassembled clones from the PCR reads with MiXCR. Of 31,000 or so clones listed, 15% to 20% are singletons. V and J are TRBV12-3 or TRBV12-4 and TRBJ2-1; D not certain. The sample was blood. This receptor was taken from a female donor with papillary thyroid cancer or a benign thyroid nodule (not recorded which). Some clones in this sample may be carry-over from other donors' samples. In nucleotides, the CDR3 is TGTGCCAGCAGTCTCTCTCACAATGAGCAGTTCTTC. Amino acids: CASSLSHNEQFF.